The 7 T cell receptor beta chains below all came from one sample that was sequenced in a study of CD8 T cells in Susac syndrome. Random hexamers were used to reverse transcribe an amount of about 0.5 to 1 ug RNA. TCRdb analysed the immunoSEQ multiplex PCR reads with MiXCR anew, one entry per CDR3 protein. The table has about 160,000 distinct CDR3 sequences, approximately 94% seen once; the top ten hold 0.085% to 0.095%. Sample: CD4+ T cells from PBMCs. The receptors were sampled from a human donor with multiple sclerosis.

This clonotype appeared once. As DNA, the CDR3 is TGTGCCAGCAGTTCACAGGGTAGTATTACGGCTTTCTTT. Its translation: CASSSQGSITAFF. The V gene is TRBV28, the J gene TRBJ1-1; D is perhaps TRBD1 (6 bases). Germline V gene data show CDR1 as MDHEN and CDR2 as SYDVKM. This CDR3 comprises 13 residues. The V and J ends lost 4 bases and 11 bases respectively, with 17 bases between them.

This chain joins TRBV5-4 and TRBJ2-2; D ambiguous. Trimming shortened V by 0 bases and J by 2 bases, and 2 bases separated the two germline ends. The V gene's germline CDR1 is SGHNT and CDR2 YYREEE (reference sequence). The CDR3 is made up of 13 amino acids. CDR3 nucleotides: TGTGCCAGCAGCTTGGACAACACCGGGGAGCTGTTTTTT. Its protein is CASSLDNTGELFF.

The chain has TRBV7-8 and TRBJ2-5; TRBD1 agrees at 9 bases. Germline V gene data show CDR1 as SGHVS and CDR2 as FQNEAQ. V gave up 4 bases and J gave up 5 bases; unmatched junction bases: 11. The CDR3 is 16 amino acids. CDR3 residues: CASSYTGGALWETQYF. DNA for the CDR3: TGTGCCAGCAGCTACACAGGGGGCGCATTGTGGGAGACCCAGTACTTC.

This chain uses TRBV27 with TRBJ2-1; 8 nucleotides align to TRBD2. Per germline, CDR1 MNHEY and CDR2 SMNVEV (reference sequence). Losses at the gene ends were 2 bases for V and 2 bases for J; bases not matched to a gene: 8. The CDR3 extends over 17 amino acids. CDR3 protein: CASSLRWIAGTYNEQFF. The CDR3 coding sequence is TGTGCCAGCAGTTTAAGGTGGATAGCGGGGACCTACAATGAGCAGTTCTTC.

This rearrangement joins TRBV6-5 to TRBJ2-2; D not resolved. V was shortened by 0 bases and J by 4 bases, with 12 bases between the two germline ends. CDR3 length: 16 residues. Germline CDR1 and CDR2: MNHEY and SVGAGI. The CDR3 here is CASSYSITRTTGELFF. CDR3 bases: TGTGCCAGCAGTTACTCGATTACCAGAACCACCGGGGAGCTGTTTTTT.

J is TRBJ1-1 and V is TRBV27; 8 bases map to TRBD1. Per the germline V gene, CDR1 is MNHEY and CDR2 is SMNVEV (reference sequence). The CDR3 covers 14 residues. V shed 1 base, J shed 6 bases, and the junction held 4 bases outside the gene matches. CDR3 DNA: TGTGCCAGCAGTTTATATGGGACAGGAGCTGAAGCTTTCTTT. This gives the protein CASSLYGTGAEAFF.

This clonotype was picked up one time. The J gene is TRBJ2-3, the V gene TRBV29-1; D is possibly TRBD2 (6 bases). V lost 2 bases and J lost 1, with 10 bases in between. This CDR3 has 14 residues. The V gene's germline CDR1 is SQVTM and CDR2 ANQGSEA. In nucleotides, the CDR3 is TGCAGCGTTGAACGGGGCGGGGGCACAGATACGCAGTATTTT. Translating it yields CSVERGGGTDTQYF.